Presented here are 31 T cell receptor beta chains from one specimen sequenced in a study of CD8 T cells in ankylosing spondylitis. What these receptors recognize is not known. One entry per CDR3 protein, called by TCRdb with MiXCR from the 5' RACE reads. The table has roughly 370,000 distinct CDR3 sequences, around 20% seen once; the top ten hold about a sixth. The study's findings and limits: Seemingly characteristic of ankylosing spondylitis blood was a TCR beta motif consisting of about 8 highly homologous variants.

Sequenced material: blood, either unsorted or a sorted T cell fraction (not recorded which). Receptor source: a male donor with ankylosing spondylitis.

This clonotype has ten or more counts. This chain links TRBV7-9 with TRBJ1-1; D perhaps matches TRBD1 (6 bases). Germline CDR1 is SEHNR and CDR2 is FQNEAQ (reference sequence). The CDR3 has 17 amino acids. Trimming cost V 1 base and J 5 bases, with 20 bases left between them. The CDR3 nucleotides are TGTGCCAGCAGCTTAGATTTTGCGGGGGCGGGGGCGACTGAAGCTTTCTTT. Translating gives CASSLDFAGAGATEAFF.

This clonotype was seen a few times. The rearrangement links TRBV5-1 to TRBJ1-2; TRBD1 matches 9 bases. Germline V gene lookup returns CDR1 SGHRS and CDR2 YFSETQ. The J segment lost 4 bases and the V segment lost 2 bases, leaving 9 bases of the junction unmatched. The length of the CDR3 is 16 residues. CDR3 residues: CASSFLPGQGTYGYTF. CDR3 bases: TGCGCCAGCAGCTTTCTTCCGGGACAGGGAACCTATGGCTACACCTTC.

The chain has TRBV19 and TRBJ2-2, with D possibly TRBD1 on 6 matching bases. The CDR3 covers 15 residues. Deletions cut 5 bases from V and 2 bases from J, with 12 bases between. Germline lookup yields CDR1 LNHDA and CDR2 SQIVND (reference sequence). The CDR3 nucleotides read TGTGCCAGTAGTGTTCTACAGGGAAACACCGGGGAGCTGTTTTTT. Translating gives CASSVLQGNTGELFF.

Ten or more counts support this clonotype. The chain recombines TRBV29-1 with TRBJ2-5; possible D gene TRBD1, 6 bases. V was pared by 4 bases and J by 4 bases, with 13 bases between. The CDR3 spans 13 residues. CDR1 and CDR2 (germline): SQVTM, ANQGSEA. The DNA of the CDR3 is TGCAGCGTTGGTGGGGGCAGGGGAGAGACCCAGTACTTC. Translated: CSVGGGRGETQYF. Complete variable domain (other parts from reference TRBV29-1 and TRBJ2-5): SAVISQKPSRDICQRGTSLTIQCQVDSQVTMMFWYRQQPGQSLTLIATANQGSEATYESGFVIDKFPISRPNLTFSTLTVSNMSPEDSSIYLCSVGGGRGETQYFGPGTRLLVL.

The gene calls are TRBV12-3 or TRBV12-4 and TRBJ2-2, with TRBD2 matching over 10 bases. V was clipped by 5 bases and J by 6 bases; unmatched bases: 6. There are 15 residues in the CDR3. CDR3 bases: TGTGCCAGCAGTCCGAGCGGGAGGGCGCCCGGGGAGCTGTTTTTT. Its translation is CASSPSGRAPGELFF.

This clonotype was seen more than once but under ten times. The chain joins TRBV28 to TRBJ1-4, with D perhaps matching TRBD1 (5 bases). CDR1 is MDHEN and CDR2 is SYDVKM in the germline V gene. Trimming left V 7 bases short and J 4 bases short, with 16 bases between. The CDR3 contains 15 residues. The CDR3 spells CASNQETDINEKLFF. In DNA form, the CDR3 reads TGTGCCAGCAACCAGGAGACAGACATTAATGAAAAACTGTTTTTT.

This clonotype was counted a few times. The rearrangement uses TRBV18 and TRBJ1-5; TRBD1 is a possible D gene (5 bases). The CDR3 runs to 15 residues. The germline CDR1 and CDR2 sequences are KGHSH and LQKENI. The V end lost 5 bases, the J end lost 4 bases, and 15 bases lay between the germline ends. In DNA, the CDR3 is TGTGCCAGCTCAAAAACCGGGACCCAGAATCAGCCCCAGCATTTT. It specifies CASSKTGTQNQPQHF.

This clonotype is a singleton in its sample. In DNA, the CDR3 is TGTGCCAGCAGTTGGGGGCTTGGCAATCAGCCCCAGCATTTT. Its translation: CASSWGLGNQPQHF. The chain employs TRBV12-3 or TRBV12-4 and TRBJ1-5, with D tentatively TRBD1 (6 bases). V lost 4 bases, J lost 2 bases, and 9 bases lay in between. The CDR3 totals 14 residues.

Ten or more counts support this clonotype. This rearrangement joins TRBV6-2 or TRBV6-3 to TRBJ1-2, with a tentative D call TRBD1 (5 bases). V dropped 5 bases and J dropped 3 bases, with 16 bases sitting between them. Germline lookup yields CDR1 MNHEY and CDR2 SVGEGT. This CDR3 is 15 amino acids long. The CDR3 bases are TGTGCCAGCAGTCAAGGGACGCCTTCAGACTATGGCTACACCTTC. It translates to CASSQGTPSDYGYTF.

This clonotype came up a few times. This chain links TRBV6-5 with TRBJ2-1; weak D call: TRBD2 (6 bases). Trimming cost V 6 bases and J 0 bases, with 24 bases left between them. In germline, CDR1 is MNHEY, CDR2 SVGAGI. There are 19 residues in the CDR3. The CDR3 DNA reads as TGTGCCAGCAGCTACACCGGGTCGGGAGACCCCAGCTCCTACAATGAGCAGTTCTTC. This sequence encodes CASSYTGSGDPSSYNEQFF.

This rearrangement joins TRBV3-1 to TRBJ2-5; 7 bases agree with TRBD2. The CDR3 loop spans 15 amino acids. The germline CDR1 and CDR2 sequences are LGHDT and YNNKEL (reference sequence). V dropped 0 bases and J dropped 4; count of bases not matched to a gene: 5. The CDR3 DNA sequence: TGTGCCAGCAGCCAAGATTGGGAGGGGCCAGAGACCCAGTACTTC. This encodes CASSQDWEGPETQYF.

This clonotype was seen a few times. The chain combines TRBV5-1 with TRBJ2-3; a possible D gene is TRBD1 (5 bases). The V end was cut by 2 bases, the J end by 1 base, with 11 bases between. The CDR3 contains 15 residues. The germline V gene encodes CDR1 SGHRS and CDR2 YFSETQ. This CDR3 reads CASSLGASRTDTQYF. CDR3 in DNA: TGCGCCAGCAGCTTAGGGGCGAGCCGCACAGATACGCAGTATTTT.

This chain uses TRBV19 with TRBJ2-7; 7 positions match TRBD2. The CDR3 contains 15 residues. Per the germline V gene, CDR1 is LNHDA and CDR2 is SQIVND (reference sequence). V lost 3 bases, J lost 2 bases, and 7 bases stayed unmatched. The DNA of the CDR3 is TGTGCCAGTAGTATTCTGTCGGGGGGAACCTACGAGCAGTACTTC. The encoded protein is CASSILSGGTYEQYF.

The chain links TRBV19 to TRBJ2-7; 9 nucleotides match TRBD1. Germline V gene data show CDR1 as LNHDA and CDR2 as SQIVND (reference sequence). The trim removed 6 bases at V and 3 bases at J, leaving 9 bases unmatched. The CDR3 has 15 amino acids. Here the CDR3 DNA reads TGTGCCAGTAGACCGCGGGGACAGGGCTACTACGAGCAGTACTTC. Amino acids: CASRPRGQGYYEQYF.

This chain's CDR3 is CAITEGPGVSYEQYF. The CDR3 DNA reads TGTGCCATCACCGAGGGACCCGGGGTCTCCTACGAGCAGTACTTC. The genes are TRBV10-3 and TRBJ2-7; D might be TRBD1 or TRBD2, each matching 5 bases. Germline V gives CDR1 ENHRY, CDR2 SYGVKD. The CDR3 has 15 amino acids. Trimming took off 7 bases at V and 0 bases at J, with 16 bases between the two ends.

The chain is built from TRBV6-1 and TRBJ2-1; weak D call: TRBD2 (6 bases). Germline loops: CDR1 MNHNS, CDR2 SASEGT. Trimming pared 7 bases from V and 1 base from J, leaving 14 bases between. This CDR3 spans 15 amino acids. Here the CDR3 reads CASTLRRESYNEQFF. CDR3 DNA sequence: TGTGCCAGCACTCTGCGGCGGGAATCCTACAATGAGCAGTTCTTC.

This chain joins TRBV12-3 or TRBV12-4 and TRBJ2-1; perhaps TRBD2 as D (5 bases). The CDR3 runs 14 residues. V dropped 8 bases and J dropped 2 bases, with 13 bases sitting between them. CDR3 sequence reads: CASCVGSPYNEQFF. Here the CDR3 DNA reads TGTGCCAGCTGCGTAGGGAGTCCCTACAATGAGCAGTTCTTC.

This clonotype has only a few counts. V usage is TRBV2 and J usage is TRBJ1-1, with D perhaps TRBD1 (6 bases). CDR1 and CDR2 from the germline V gene are SNHLY and FYNNEI. The CDR3 runs 18 residues. Deletions cut 2 bases from V and 0 bases from J, with 19 bases between. The CDR3 is CASSERFGTLNVNTEAFF. In DNA form, the CDR3 reads TGTGCCAGCAGTGAACGCTTTGGGACACTCAATGTGAACACTGAAGCTTTCTTT.

CDR3 in amino acids: CSVVSGDGNQPQHF. The CDR3 DNA is TGCAGCGTTGTCTCCGGGGACGGCAATCAGCCCCAGCATTTT. The chain combines TRBV29-1 with TRBJ1-5, with TRBD1 as a possible D gene (5 bases). The CDR3 is made up of 14 amino acids. V was cut by 4 bases and J by 2 bases, with 12 bases left in between. Germline lookup yields CDR1 SQVTM and CDR2 ANQGSEA.

In its sample, this clonotype was seen a few times. The chain recombines TRBV10-3 with TRBJ2-5; D uncertain. Looked up from germline, CDR1 is ENHRY and CDR2 is SYGVKD. The V end was cut by 4 bases, the J end by 1 base, with 10 bases between. The CDR3 is made up of 14 amino acids. CDR3 bases: TGTGCCATCAGTGGCACACCTGTCCAAGAGACCCAGTACTTC. Amino acid sequence: CAISGTPVQETQYF.

This chain links TRBV7-8 with TRBJ2-3; 10 bases agree with TRBD2. The ends lost 6 bases at V and 4 bases at J; junction bases unmatched: 7. CDR1 SGHVS and CDR2 FQNEAQ come from the germline V gene. The CDR3 totals 15 residues. The CDR3 spells CASSSSGRGADTQYF. In DNA form, the CDR3 reads TGTGCCAGCAGTAGCAGCGGGAGGGGAGCAGATACGCAGTATTTT.

This clonotype was seen only a few times. This rearrangement joins TRBV18 to TRBJ1-1; D ambiguous. V gave up 1 base and J gave up 3 bases, with 9 bases separating them. CDR3 length: 14 amino acids. CDR1 and CDR2 (germline): KGHSH, LQKENI. DNA for the CDR3: TGTGCCAGCTCACCACAGGTGAGGGACACTGAAGCTTTCTTT. Its protein is CASSPQVRDTEAFF.

The V gene is TRBV7-9, the J gene TRBJ2-5; TRBD1 might be the D (5 bases). CDR3 length: 13 amino acids. V was trimmed by 0 bases and J by 7 bases, leaving 9 bases between them. The germline V gene has CDR1 SEHNR and CDR2 FQNEAQ (reference sequence). CDR3 sequence (DNA): TGTGCCAGCAGCTTAGCGACTCAGGGGACCCAGTACTTC. This translates into CASSLATQGTQYF. The full variable domain, in which reference TRBV7-9 and TRBJ2-5 provide the parts outside the CDR3, is DTGVSQNPRHKITKRGQNVTFRCDPISEHNRLYWYRQTLGQGPEFLTYFQNEAQLEKSRLLSDRFSAERPKGSFSTLEIQRTEQGDSAMYLCASSLATQGTQYFGPGTRLLVL.

This chain joins TRBV6-4 and TRBJ1-1; maybe TRBD1 (5 bases). Trimming shortened V by 3 bases and J by 5 bases, and 10 bases separated the two germline ends. Germline loops: CDR1 MRHNA, CDR2 SNTAGT. CDR3 length: 13 amino acids. As DNA, the CDR3 is TGTGCCAGCAGTGAGCAGGGCGGAACTGAAGCTTTCTTT. Protein: CASSEQGGTEAFF.

This clonotype was seen more than once but under ten times. This rearrangement joins TRBV12-3 or TRBV12-4 to TRBJ1-6; unclear D gene. This CDR3 spans 14 amino acids. V was pared by 8 bases and J by 8 bases, with 16 bases between. The CDR3 protein is CASASYLRDSPLHF. As DNA, the CDR3 is TGTGCCAGCGCGAGTTACTTAAGGGATTCACCCCTCCACTTT.

The chain employs TRBV12-3 or TRBV12-4 and TRBJ1-5, with 9 bases fitting TRBD1. This CDR3 has 16 residues. V lost 0 bases and J lost 6; bases outside the gene matches: 6. The CDR3 is CASSLAWTGDSQPQHF. As DNA, the CDR3 is TGTGCCAGCAGTTTAGCCTGGACAGGGGATAGTCAGCCCCAGCATTTT.

V usage is TRBV27 and J usage is TRBJ2-7, with 8 bases aligning to TRBD2. The CDR3 covers 13 residues. Per the germline V gene, CDR1 is MNHEY and CDR2 is SMNVEV (reference sequence). V dropped 10 bases and J dropped 4; count of bases not matched to a gene: 9. CDR3 in amino acids: CATGQRESYEQYF. In nucleotides, the CDR3 is TGTGCCACAGGCCAGCGGGAGTCATACGAGCAGTACTTC.

The chain uses TRBV6-1 and TRBJ1-3; D unresolved. The CDR3 is 14 residues long. CDR1 and CDR2 from the germline V gene are MNHNS and SASEGT. Between the trimmed V and J ends, which lost 4 bases and 0 bases, there was a span of 7 bases. The CDR3: CASSVADSGNTIYF. DNA of the CDR3: TGTGCCAGCAGTGTCGCCGACTCTGGAAACACCATATATTTT.

This clonotype came up once. The chain uses TRBV20-1 and TRBJ1-4, with D perhaps matching TRBD1 (6 bases). This CDR3 has 14 residues. Germline loops: CDR1 DFQATT, CDR2 SNEGSKA (reference sequence). V was clipped by 0 bases and J by 8 bases, with 13 bases between them. This CDR3 is CSARDARGTEKLFF. CDR3 bases: TGCAGTGCTAGAGATGCCAGGGGAACGGAAAAACTGTTTTTT.

This clonotype has a count of ten or more. V and J are TRBV12-3 or TRBV12-4 and TRBJ2-3; D could derive from TRBD1 or TRBD2 (5 bases each). The ends were cut back, 5 bases at V and 4 bases at J, with 13 bases in the middle. This CDR3 is 14 amino acids long. CDR3 bases: TGTGCCAGCAGTACTGGGGGTAACGCAGATACGCAGTATTTT. Its protein is CASSTGGNADTQYF.

The V call is TRBV10-3, the J call TRBJ2-7; TRBD1 matches at 7 bases. The CDR3 extends over 14 amino acids. Germline CDR1 is ENHRY and CDR2 is SYGVKD. The junction had 10 bases not matched to a gene; V was cut back by 7 bases and J by 4 bases. CDR3 bases: TGTGCCATCAATTCACAGGGGCCTCCATACGAGCAGTACTTC. Translating gives CAINSQGPPYEQYF.